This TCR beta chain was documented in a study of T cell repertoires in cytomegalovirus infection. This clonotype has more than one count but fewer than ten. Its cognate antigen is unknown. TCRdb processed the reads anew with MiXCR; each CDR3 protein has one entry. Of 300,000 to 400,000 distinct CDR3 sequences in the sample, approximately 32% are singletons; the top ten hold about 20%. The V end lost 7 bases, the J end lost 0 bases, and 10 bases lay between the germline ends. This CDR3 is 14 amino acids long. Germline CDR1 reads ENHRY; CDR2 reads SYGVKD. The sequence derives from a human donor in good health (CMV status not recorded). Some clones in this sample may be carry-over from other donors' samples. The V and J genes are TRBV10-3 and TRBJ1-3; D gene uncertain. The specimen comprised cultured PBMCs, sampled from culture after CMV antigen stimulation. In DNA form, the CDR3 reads TGTGCCATCAAATACCAGAACTCTGGAAACACCATATATTTT. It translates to CAIKYQNSGNTIYF.